The clone carrying this T cell receptor beta chain showed up many times. No antigen is known for it. A second PCR, run for about 7 to 11 cycles, used a sample-barcoded 5' primer plus a J-beta primer mix. TCRdb recomputed calls from the 5' RACE reads with MiXCR, one row per CDR3 protein. Altogether 550,000 to 750,000 distinct CDR3 sequences are present, 21% being singletons, with the ten largest covering 3.6%. The amount of total RNA extracted per sample was at least 5 micrograms. The sample belongs to a study of blood T cells in healthy people across ages. Looking at the study overall: Template switching captured about one barcoded beta molecule per two T cells.

Overall study findings and caveats: Unsorted PBMC input precluded a conclusive naive versus antigen-experienced comparison. Significant beta diversity loss was already apparent by age around 40, declining roughly linearly.

Germline V CDR1 and CDR2: MNHEY, SVGAGI. V was pared by 6 bases and J by 5 bases, with 6 bases of the junction left unmatched. This CDR3 contains 14 residues. Sequencing was performed on blood. The rearrangement links TRBV6-5 to TRBJ2-5, with 10 bases matching TRBD2. The TCR was taken from a man aged 65-85 years in good health. The CDR3 region is CASRSGRAKETQYF. The CDR3 DNA is TGTGCCAGCAGAAGCGGGAGGGCCAAGGAGACCCAGTACTTC.